The next 15 T cell receptor beta chains were all read from a single sample in a study of control samples from healthy donors and cancer patients. Repertoires were generated with immunoSEQ multiplex PCR, while TCRdb's copy carries only in-frame clones and drops some. The sample records approximately 94,000 clones, approximately 86% being singletons. Sequencing was done on a sample of blood. All receptors come from a woman in her forties or fifties in good health.

As to this clone: Different DNA sequences within this sample yield the same CDR3. The rearrangement uses TRBV28 and TRBJ2-3; D may be TRBD1 (5 bases). There are 17 residues in the CDR3. Germline V gene data show CDR1 as MDHEN and CDR2 as SYDVKM. Trimming pared 5 bases from V and 6 bases from J, leaving 24 bases between. In nucleotides, the CDR3 is TGTGCCAGCAGTCCTACGATCAGGGTAACTCTGTCGGATACGCAGTATTTT. This codes for CASSPTIRVTLSDTQYF.

V usage is TRBV5-4 and J usage is TRBJ1-1; D remains unclear. CDR1 and CDR2 from the germline V gene are SGHNT and YYREEE (reference sequence). V was pared by 0 bases and J by 10 bases, with 16 bases between. This CDR3 region has 14 residues. The CDR3 DNA sequence: TGTGCCAGCAGCTTGGAGCTAGGAGGGAGGGCAGCTTTCTTT. Translating gives CASSLELGGRAAFF.

This clone was seen only once. The V and J genes are TRBV6-4 and TRBJ2-3; the D is unclear. The germline V gene has CDR1 MRHNA and CDR2 SNTAGT. The CDR3 runs 14 residues. V dropped 4 bases and J dropped 0 bases, with 8 bases sitting between them. The CDR3: CASSASGSTDTQYF. In nucleotides, the CDR3 is TGTGCCAGCAGTGCCTCTGGTAGCACAGATACGCAGTATTTT.

This clone was observed a few times. The rearrangement links TRBV19 to TRBJ1-2; TRBD1 agrees at 8 bases. The CDR3 has 17 residues. Germline V gene data show CDR1 as LNHDA and CDR2 as SQIVND (reference sequence). V gave up 3 bases and J gave up 8 bases; unmatched junction bases: 17. The CDR3 sequence: CASSIAQGAWDSMGYTF. CDR3 DNA sequence: TGTGCCAGTAGTATCGCGCAGGGGGCTTGGGATTCTATGGGCTACACCTTC.

V usage is TRBV19 and J usage is TRBJ1-2, with D hard to call. The V end lost 1 base, the J end lost 4 bases, and 10 bases lay between the germline ends. This CDR3 spans 14 amino acids. The germline V gene encodes CDR1 LNHDA and CDR2 SQIVND (reference sequence). CDR3 residues: CASSIVLSGYGYTF. CDR3 nucleotides: TGTGCCAGTAGTATAGTACTCTCGGGCTATGGCTACACCTTC.

This chain connects TRBV6-2 or TRBV6-3 to TRBJ2-3, with D hard to call. Per the germline V gene, CDR1 is MNHEY and CDR2 is SVGEGT. The V gene lost 2 bases and the J gene lost 2 bases, with 5 bases spanning the gap. CDR3 length equals 13 residues. This CDR3 reads CASSYGFTDTQYF. The CDR3 region has the DNA TGTGCCAGCAGTTACGGCTTCACAGATACGCAGTATTTT.

V is TRBV3-1 (or the pseudogene TRBV3-2) and J is TRBJ1-1; TRBD1 is a possible D gene (5 bases). V dropped 4 bases and J dropped 6 bases, with 21 bases sitting between them. Germline assignment: CDR1 LGHDT and CDR2 YNNKEL (reference sequence). The length of the CDR3 is 16 residues. This chain's CDR3 is CASSPVIRRQRPEAFF. CDR3 DNA sequence: TGTGCCAGCAGCCCGGTGATTAGGAGACAGCGGCCTGAAGCTTTCTTT.

The gene calls are TRBV25-1 and TRBJ2-3; D might be TRBD2 (7 bases). The CDR3 extends over 13 amino acids. Trimming took off 3 bases at V and 8 bases at J, with 12 bases between the two ends. The germline gives CDR1 MGHDK, CDR2 SYGVNS. The CDR3 coding sequence is TGTGCCAGCAGTGAGCGAGGGGGGGCTACGCAGTATTTT. This encodes CASSERGGATQYF.

This chain joins TRBV19 and TRBJ2-2; the match to TRBD1 covers 7 bases. Looked up from germline, CDR1 is LNHDA and CDR2 is SQIVND (reference sequence). The CDR3 consists of 15 residues. J was trimmed by 1 base and V by 5 bases; bases with no gene match: 4. The CDR3 DNA reads TGTGCCAGTAGTGTACAGGGGCGGAACACCGGGGAGCTGTTTTTT. The encoded protein is CASSVQGRNTGELFF.

This clone appeared once. The chain couples TRBV19 to TRBJ1-4; 7 nucleotides agree with TRBD1. CDR1 and CDR2 from the germline V gene are LNHDA and SQIVND (reference sequence). The V and J ends lost 3 bases and 4 bases, in that order; junction bases with no gene match: 5. The CDR3 covers 15 residues. CDR3 amino acids: CASSIRTGLNEKLFF. The DNA for the CDR3 is TGTGCCAGTAGTATTAGGACAGGACTTAATGAAAAACTGTTTTTT.

The V call is TRBV10-3, the J call TRBJ2-7; 8 bases align to TRBD1. Germline values: CDR1 ENHRY, CDR2 SYGVKD. The CDR3 is 15 amino acids. V was pared by 5 bases and J by 4 bases, with 10 bases of the junction left unmatched. This CDR3 is CAISQGQGRGYEQYF. CDR3 DNA: TGTGCCATCAGTCAAGGACAGGGCCGGGGGTACGAGCAGTACTTC.

The chain uses TRBV7-3 and TRBJ1-2; TRBD1 might be the D (6 bases). From germline, CDR1 is SGHTA and CDR2 FQGTGA. Between the trimmed V and J ends, which lost 5 bases and 4 bases, there was a span of 11 bases. The CDR3 length is 13 residues. The CDR3 coding sequence is TGTGCCAGCAGCCAGGACAGATTCTATGGCTACACCTTC. This gives the protein CASSQDRFYGYTF.

The gene calls are TRBV19 and TRBJ2-7; a weak D match, TRBD1 (5 bases). The V gene lost 8 bases and the J gene lost 4 bases, with 21 bases spanning the gap. Germline V gives CDR1 LNHDA, CDR2 SQIVND (reference sequence). The CDR3 totals 15 residues. The CDR3 nucleotides are TGTGCCAGTGGAGTATTAGCAGGGAAAATTTACGAGCAGTACTTC. It codes for CASGVLAGKIYEQYF.

The CDR3 spells CASSEIQETQYF. The CDR3 DNA reads as TGTGCCAGCAGCGAGATCCAAGAGACCCAGTACTTC. V usage is TRBV12-3 or TRBV12-4 and J usage is TRBJ2-5; D remains ambiguous. CDR3 length: 12 residues. V gave up 6 bases and J gave up 1 base, with 6 bases separating them.

This rearrangement joins TRBV6-5 to TRBJ1-2, with D uncertain. The CDR3 extends over 15 amino acids. Germline V CDR1 and CDR2: MNHEY, SVGAGI. V dropped 6 bases and J dropped 3 bases, with 17 bases sitting between them. CDR3 amino acids: CASSRESHSDYGYTF. The CDR3, as DNA: TGTGCCAGCAGCCGAGAGTCGCACAGCGACTATGGCTACACCTTC.